The clone carrying this TCR beta chain was observed a handful of times. The sample originates from a study of T cells in Graves' hyperthyroidism and ophthalmopathy. Whole-study context: The authors collected peripheral blood at initial diagnosis, before any treatment.

Researchers defined stable Graves' hyperthyroidism as no ophthalmopathy progression within 18 months. Patients were aged 18 to 65, had disease duration under 2 months, and had newly diagnosed hyperthyroidism. Diagnoses were established using clinical symptoms, serum thyroxine and TRAb, thyroid ultrasound and orbital computed tomography. TCR beta CDR3 region amplification was performed from RNA transcripts. Carried out on the TCR CDR3, a first-round RT-PCR used the HTBI primer set. One entry per CDR3 protein, called by TCRdb with MiXCR from the multiplex PCR reads. The table lists about 840,000 distinct CDR3 sequences, 35% to 40% of them singletons. This sequence was found in a man aged 18 to 35 with Graves' hyperthyroidism. Sequenced material: blood.

This chain's CDR3 is CATADSPYNSPLHF. The DNA of the CDR3 is TGTGCCACCGCTGACAGTCCTTATAATTCACCCCTCCACTTT. The chain recombines TRBV27 with TRBJ1-6, with a tentative D call TRBD1 (5 bases). The CDR3 consists of 14 residues. The V end was cut by 10 bases, the J end by 4 bases, with 14 bases between. CDR1 is MNHEY, CDR2 SMNVEV, per germline (reference sequence).